The clone carrying this T cell receptor beta chain was seen more than once but under ten times. Its antigen remains unidentified. This CDR3 is built from 14 residues. V was trimmed by 3 bases and J by 4 bases, leaving 12 bases between them. Germline values: CDR1 MNHEY, CDR2 SVGAGI. Then a second PCR, running roughly 7 to 12 cycles, was carried out with a sample-barcoded 5' primer and a J-beta primer mix. Each sample yielded at least 3 million CDR3-containing paired-end reads. TCRdb recomputed calls from the 5' RACE reads with MiXCR, one row per CDR3 protein. The sample shows some 1.8 million distinct CDR3 sequences, approximately 39% of them seen only once. This record comes from a study of blood T cells in healthy people across ages. General study results and limits: Estimated diversity, derived from one million T cells, was regarded as an underestimate.

The V and J genes are TRBV6-5 and TRBJ1-1; D is undetermined. This receptor was identified in a human donor in good health. Sequencing was done on a sample of blood. CDR3 in amino acids: CASSYASGGTEAFF. The CDR3 DNA is TGTGCCAGCAGTTATGCGTCTGGTGGCACTGAAGCTTTCTTT.